The clone carrying this T cell receptor beta chain was counted at least ten times. Antigen: not known. A universal primer site was created by template switching, with the cDNA bearing unique molecular identifiers. MiXCR, applied by TCRdb to the 5' RACE reads, yields one record per CDR3 protein. This sample has hundreds of thousands of distinct CDR3 sequences, with roughly 6.2% found just once. These data originate in a study of identical twins. Whole-study findings and limits: A lower insertion count was a feature of abundant cord blood beta clonotypes, with no such feature in memory repertoires. Weaker excess twin sharing was seen among beta out-of-frame sequences. Recombination models fit unrelated individuals' TCR alpha sharing but underestimated twins'.

There are 17 residues in the CDR3. CDR1 DFQATT and CDR2 SNEGSKA come from the germline V gene (reference sequence). Unmatched junction bases numbered 16, after V lost 6 bases and J lost 3 bases. The V and J genes are TRBV20-1 and TRBJ2-3; 9 bases are a match to TRBD1. The sequenced sample was naive T cells sorted from blood. The sequence was collected from a man in his late teens or twenties in good health. The CDR3 sequence is CSAYRGHQLSRTDTQYF. The CDR3 region has the DNA TGCAGTGCGTACAGGGGGCACCAACTAAGCAGGACAGATACGCAGTATTTT.